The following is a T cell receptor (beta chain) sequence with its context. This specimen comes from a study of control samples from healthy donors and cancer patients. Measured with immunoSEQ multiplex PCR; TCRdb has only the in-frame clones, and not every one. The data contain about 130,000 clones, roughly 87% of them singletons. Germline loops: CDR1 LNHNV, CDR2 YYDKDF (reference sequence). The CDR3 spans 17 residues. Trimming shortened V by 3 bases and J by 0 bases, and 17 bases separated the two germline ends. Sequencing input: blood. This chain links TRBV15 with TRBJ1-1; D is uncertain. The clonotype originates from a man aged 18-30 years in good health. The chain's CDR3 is CATSSSSSQTMNTEAFF. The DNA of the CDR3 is TGTGCCACCAGCAGCTCATCATCACAGACGATGAACACTGAAGCTTTCTTT.